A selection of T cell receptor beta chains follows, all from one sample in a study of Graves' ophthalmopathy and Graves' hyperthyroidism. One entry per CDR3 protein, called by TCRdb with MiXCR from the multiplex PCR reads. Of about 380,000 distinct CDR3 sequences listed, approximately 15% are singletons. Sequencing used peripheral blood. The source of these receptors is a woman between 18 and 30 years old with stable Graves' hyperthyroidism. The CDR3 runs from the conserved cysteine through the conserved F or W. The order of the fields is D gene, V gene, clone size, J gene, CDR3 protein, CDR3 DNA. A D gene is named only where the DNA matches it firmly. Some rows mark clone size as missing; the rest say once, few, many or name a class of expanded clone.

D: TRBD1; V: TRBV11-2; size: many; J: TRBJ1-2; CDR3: CASSEGNRGSSYTF; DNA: TGTGCCAGCAGCGAGGGTAACAGGGGGAGTAGCTACACCTTC
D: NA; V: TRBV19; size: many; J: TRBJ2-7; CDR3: CASSGQTTDEQYF; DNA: TGTGCCAGTTCGGGGCAGACGACTGACGAGCAGTACTTC
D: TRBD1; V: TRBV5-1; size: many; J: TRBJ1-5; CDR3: CASSAGTGEGQHF; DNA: TGCGCCAGCAGCGCCGGGACAGGGGAGGGCCAGCATTTT
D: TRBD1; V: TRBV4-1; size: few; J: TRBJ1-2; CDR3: CASSLLETGYNGYTF; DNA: TGCGCCAGCAGCCTACTAGAGACAGGGTACAATGGCTACACCTTC
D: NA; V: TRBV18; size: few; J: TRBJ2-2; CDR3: CASSPRANTGELFF; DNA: TGTGCCAGCTCACCGAGGGCGAACACCGGGGAGCTGTTTTTT
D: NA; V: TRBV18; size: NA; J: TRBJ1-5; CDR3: CASSPLPQGVDQPQHF; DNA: TGTGCCAGCTCACCACTCCCACAGGGAGTGGATCAGCCCCAGCATTTT
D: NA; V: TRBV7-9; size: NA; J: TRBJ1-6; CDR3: CASSSLSGNNSPLHF; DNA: TGTGCCAGCAGCTCCCTCTCCGGTAATAATTCACCCCTCCACTTT
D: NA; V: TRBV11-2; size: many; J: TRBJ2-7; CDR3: CASSLSSYTYEQYF; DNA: TGTGCCAGCAGCTTATCGAGTTACACCTACGAGCAGTACTTC
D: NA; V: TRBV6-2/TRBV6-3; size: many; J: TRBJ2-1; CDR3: CASSDPDRTEQFF; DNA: TGTGCCAGCAGTGATCCCGACAGAACAGAGCAGTTCTTC
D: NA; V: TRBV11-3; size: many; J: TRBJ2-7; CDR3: CASSLEVGDSYEQYF; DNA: TGTGCCAGCAGCTTAGAGGTGGGGGACTCCTACGAGCAGTACTTC
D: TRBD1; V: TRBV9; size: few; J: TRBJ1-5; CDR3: CASSSGGGGQPQHF; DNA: TGTGCCAGCAGCTCAGGGGGCGGGGGTCAGCCCCAGCATTTT
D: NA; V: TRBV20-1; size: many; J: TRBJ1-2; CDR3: CSARADPTGTANYGYTF; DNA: TGCAGTGCTAGAGCAGATCCCACCGGGACGGCTAACTATGGCTACACCTTC
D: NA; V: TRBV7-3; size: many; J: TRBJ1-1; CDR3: CASSSGAFF; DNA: TGTGCCAGCAGCTCGGGAGCTTTCTTT
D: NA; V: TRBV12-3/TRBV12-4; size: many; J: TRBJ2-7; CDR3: CASSPPSSYEQYF; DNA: TGTGCCAGCAGTCCCCCTAGCTCCTACGAGCAGTACTTC
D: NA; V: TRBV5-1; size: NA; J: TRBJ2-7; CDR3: CASSSLEIYEQYF; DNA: TGCGCCAGCAGCTCGCTAGAGATCTACGAGCAGTACTTC
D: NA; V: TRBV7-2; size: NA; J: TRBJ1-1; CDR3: CASSLGALHTDAFF; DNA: TGTGCCAGCAGCTTAGGGGCATTGCACACTGATGCTTTCTTT
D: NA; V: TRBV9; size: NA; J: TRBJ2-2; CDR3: CASSRTTENTGELFF; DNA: TGTGCCAGCAGCCGAACGACAGAGAACACCGGGGAGCTGTTTTTT
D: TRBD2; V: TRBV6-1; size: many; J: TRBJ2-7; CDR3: CASTTSGYEQYF; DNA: TGTGCCAGCACGACTAGCGGCTACGAGCAGTACTTC
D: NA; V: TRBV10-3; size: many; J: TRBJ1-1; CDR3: CASRGHRMNTEAFF; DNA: TGTGCCTCCCGGGGACACAGAATGAACACTGAAGCTTTCTTT
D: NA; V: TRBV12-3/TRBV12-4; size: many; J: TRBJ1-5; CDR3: CASTRAGWGQPQHF; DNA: TGTGCCAGCACCCGCGCCGGGTGGGGTCAGCCCCAGCATTTT
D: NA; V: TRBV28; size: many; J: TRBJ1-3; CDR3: CASSPPTGGVSGNTIYF; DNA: TGTGCCAGCAGTCCCCCGACAGGAGGCGTTTCTGGAAACACCATATATTTT
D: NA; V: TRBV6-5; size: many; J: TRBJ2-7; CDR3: CASSSGGVYEQYF; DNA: TGTGCCAGCAGTTCTGGGGGTGTCTACGAGCAGTACTTC
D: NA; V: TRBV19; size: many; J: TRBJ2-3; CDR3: CASSRGRGTDTQYF; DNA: TGTGCCAGTAGCCGAGGGAGGGGGACAGATACGCAGTATTTT
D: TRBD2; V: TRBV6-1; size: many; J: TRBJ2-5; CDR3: CASRQTSGGDVYQETQYF; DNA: TGTGCCAGCAGACAAACTAGCGGGGGGGACGTGTACCAAGAGACCCAGTACTTC
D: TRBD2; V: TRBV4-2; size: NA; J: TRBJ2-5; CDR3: CASSQVVGLAGIGDQETQYF; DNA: TGTGCCAGCAGCCAAGTGGTCGGACTAGCCGGTATTGGGGACCAAGAGACCCAGTACTTC
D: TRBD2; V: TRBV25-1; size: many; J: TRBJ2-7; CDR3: CASSESAGGSYEQYF; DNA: TGTGCCAGCAGTGAATCCGCGGGGGGTAGCTACGAGCAGTACTTC
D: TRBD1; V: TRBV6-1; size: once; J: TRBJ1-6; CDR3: CASMGQVVLRSNSPLHF; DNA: TGTGCCAGCATGGGACAGGTAGTGTTGCGCTCTAATTCACCCCTCCACTTT
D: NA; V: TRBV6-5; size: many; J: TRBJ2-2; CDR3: CASSYSQGGELFF; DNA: TGTGCCAGCAGTTACTCACAGGGCGGGGAGCTGTTTTTT
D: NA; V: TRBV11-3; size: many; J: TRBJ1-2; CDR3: CASSSGFYYGYTF; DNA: TGTGCCAGCAGCTCGGGGTTTTACTATGGCTACACCTTC
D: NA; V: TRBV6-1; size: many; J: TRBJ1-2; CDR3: CASRGGYTF; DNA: TGTGCCAGCAGGGGAGGCTACACCTTC
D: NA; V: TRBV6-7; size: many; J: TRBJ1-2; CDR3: CASSGSGTKTGYTF; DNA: TGTGCCAGCAGTGGATCCGGGACAAAGACTGGCTACACCTTC
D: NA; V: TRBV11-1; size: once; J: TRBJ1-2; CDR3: CASSPLLGGPTYGYTF; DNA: TGTGCCAGCAGCCCTCTCTTGGGGGGCCCTACCTATGGCTACACCTTC
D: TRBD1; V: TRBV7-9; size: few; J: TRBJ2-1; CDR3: CASSLALGQGDEQFF; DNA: TGTGCCAGCAGCTTAGCCTTAGGACAGGGAGATGAGCAGTTCTTC
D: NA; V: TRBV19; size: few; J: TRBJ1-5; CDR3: CASRLGHRNQPQHF; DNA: TGTGCCAGTAGGCTGGGACACCGCAATCAGCCCCAGCATTTT
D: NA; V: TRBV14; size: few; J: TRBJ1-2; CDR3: CASDPSGGGGGYAF; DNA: TGTGCCAGCGACCCCAGCGGGGGAGGCGGAGGCTACGCCTTC
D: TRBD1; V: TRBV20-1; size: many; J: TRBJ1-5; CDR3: CSAWTGANQPQHF; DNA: TGCAGTGCCTGGACAGGGGCCAATCAGCCCCAGCATTTT
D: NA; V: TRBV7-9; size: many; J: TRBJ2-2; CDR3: CASRHRDATGELFF; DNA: TGTGCCAGCAGGCACCGGGACGCAACCGGGGAGCTGTTTTTT
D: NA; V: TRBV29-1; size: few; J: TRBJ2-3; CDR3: CSVVGGDTQYF; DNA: TGCAGCGTTGTCGGGGGAGATACGCAGTATTTT
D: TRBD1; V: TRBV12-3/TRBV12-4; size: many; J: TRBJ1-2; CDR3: CASSFTGGPYGYTF; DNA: TGTGCCAGCAGTTTTACAGGGGGCCCTTATGGCTACACCTTC
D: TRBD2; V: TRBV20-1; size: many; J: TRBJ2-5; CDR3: CSATGTSGGEETQYF; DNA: TGCAGTGCAACCGGGACTAGCGGGGGGGAAGAGACCCAGTACTTC
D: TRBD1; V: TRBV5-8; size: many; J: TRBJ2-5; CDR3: CASSLGRQGEGETQYF; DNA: TGTGCCAGCAGCTTGGGTCGGCAGGGGGAAGGGGAGACCCAGTACTTC
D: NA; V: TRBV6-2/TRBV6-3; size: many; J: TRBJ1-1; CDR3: CASSYPGSRNTEAFF; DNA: TGTGCCAGCAGTTACCCCGGAAGCAGGAACACTGAAGCTTTCTTT
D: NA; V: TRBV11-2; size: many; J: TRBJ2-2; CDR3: CASSLTSVKHHGELFF; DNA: TGTGCCAGCAGCCTGACCTCCGTAAAGCATCACGGGGAGCTGTTTTTT
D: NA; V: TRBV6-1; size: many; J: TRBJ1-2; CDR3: CASSPTERLPGYGYTF; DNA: TGTGCCAGCAGTCCGACCGAGCGCCTACCGGGGTATGGCTACACCTTC
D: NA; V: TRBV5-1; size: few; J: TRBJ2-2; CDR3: CASSLRGGPNTGELFF; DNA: TGCGCCAGCAGCCTCCGGGGAGGTCCTAACACCGGGGAGCTGTTTTTT
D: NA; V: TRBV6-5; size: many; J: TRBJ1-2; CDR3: CAIGERDYGYTF; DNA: TGTGCCATCGGGGAGAGGGACTATGGCTACACCTTC
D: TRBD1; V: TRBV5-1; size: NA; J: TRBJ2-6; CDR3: CASSSEGQGVSGANVLTF; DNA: TGCGCCAGCAGCTCGGAGGGACAGGGAGTCTCTGGGGCCAACGTCCTGACTTTC
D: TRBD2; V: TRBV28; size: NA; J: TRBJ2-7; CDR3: CASSQKGLAFYEQYF; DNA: TGTGCCAGCAGTCAAAAGGGACTAGCTTTCTACGAGCAGTACTTC
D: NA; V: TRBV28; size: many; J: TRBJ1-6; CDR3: CASRPNSGGNSPLHF; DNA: TGTGCCAGCAGACCCAACAGTGGCGGGAATTCACCCCTCCACTTT
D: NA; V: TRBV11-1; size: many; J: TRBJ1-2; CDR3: CASSPSGGGAGRGYTF; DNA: TGTGCCAGCAGCCCCTCAGGCGGGGGCGCGGGGAGAGGCTACACCTTC
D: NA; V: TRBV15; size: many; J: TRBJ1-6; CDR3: CATSRAKGSNSPLHF; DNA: TGTGCCACCAGCAGAGCTAAGGGGTCTAATTCACCCCTCCACTTT
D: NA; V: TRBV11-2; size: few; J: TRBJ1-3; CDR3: CASSLQLSGNTIYF; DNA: TGTGCCAGCAGCTTACAACTCTCTGGAAACACCATATATTTT
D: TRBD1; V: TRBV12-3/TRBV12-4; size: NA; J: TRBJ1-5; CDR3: CASSFNTGASNQPQHF; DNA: TGTGCCAGCAGCTTTAATACAGGGGCGAGCAATCAGCCCCAGCATTTT
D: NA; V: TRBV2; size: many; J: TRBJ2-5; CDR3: CASSEDSNQETQYF; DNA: TGTGCCAGCAGTGAAGATTCTAATCAAGAGACCCAGTACTTC
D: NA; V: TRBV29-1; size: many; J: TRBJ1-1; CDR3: CSVEVLGATTEAFF; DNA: TGCAGCGTTGAAGTGCTGGGGGCGACCACTGAAGCTTTCTTT